This T cell receptor (beta chain) was retrieved from a study of CD8 T cells in ankylosing spondylitis. General study results and limits: Clones linked to the disease showed a CD8+ phenotype. They occurred at relatively low frequencies in peripheral blood. Matched ankylosing spondylitis synovial fluid reportedly showed significant enrichment of disease-linked clones. Earlier literature documents some of the motif variants in reactive arthritis synovial fluid and blood. Within ankylosing spondylitis blood, a TCR beta motif made up of seven to nine highly homologous variants appeared to be characteristic.

Using quantitative 5'-RACE with molecular barcodes, the authors made TCR beta libraries. TCRdb reprocessed the 5' RACE reads via MiXCR and lists one record per CDR3 protein. The sample has approximately 400,000 distinct CDR3 sequences, 25% to 30% seen once. This clonotype turned up a few times. The antigen remains undetermined. In germline, CDR1 is SGHRS, CDR2 YFSETQ. V lost 4 bases and J lost 2, with 12 bases in between. This CDR3 has 14 residues. What was sequenced was blood, either unsorted or a sorted T cell fraction (not recorded which). The receptor comes from a male donor with ankylosing spondylitis. The chain links TRBV5-1 to TRBJ2-5; D may be TRBD2 (6 bases). The CDR3 is CASSRVAEQETQYF. The CDR3 nucleotides are TGCGCCAGCAGCAGAGTAGCGGAACAAGAGACCCAGTACTTC.